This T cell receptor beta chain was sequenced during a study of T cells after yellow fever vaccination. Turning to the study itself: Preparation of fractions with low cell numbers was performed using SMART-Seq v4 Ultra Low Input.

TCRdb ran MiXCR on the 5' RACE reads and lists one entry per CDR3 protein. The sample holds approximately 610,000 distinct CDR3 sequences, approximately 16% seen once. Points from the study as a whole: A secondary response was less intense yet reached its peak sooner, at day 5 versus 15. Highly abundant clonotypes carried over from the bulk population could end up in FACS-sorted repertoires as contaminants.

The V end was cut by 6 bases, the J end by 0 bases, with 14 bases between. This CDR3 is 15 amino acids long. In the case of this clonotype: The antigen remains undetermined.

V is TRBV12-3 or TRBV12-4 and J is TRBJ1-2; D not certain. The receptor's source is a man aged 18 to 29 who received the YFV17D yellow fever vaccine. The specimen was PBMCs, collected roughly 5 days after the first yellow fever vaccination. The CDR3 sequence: CASSPWQAPNYGYTF. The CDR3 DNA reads TGTGCCAGCAGCCCCTGGCAGGCCCCTAACTATGGCTACACCTTC.